The subject of this entry is one T cell receptor beta chain. Its antigen is still unknown. Compared with germline, one end of the junction differs, possibly owing to a read error. The read terminates 3 residues ahead of where the CDR3 ends, so the germline J gene completes it. Other nucleotide sequences in the sample specify the same CDR3. The germline V gene specifies SQVTM as CDR1 and ANQGSEA as CDR2. The CDR3 sequence holds 14 residues, the cysteine and phenylalanine included. Sequencing covers 33 bases of the CDR3, shown here with the frame starting at base 1. This entry belongs to a study of T cells in women clearing cervical HPV infection (dated by TCRdb to the late 2010s). Describing the broader study: The cases were 20 to 30 women with histologically confirmed HPV16-related CIN3 or worse, and 2 of those women had invasive cancers. The parent cohort enrolled 10,000 or so women aged 18 or older in Guanacaste, Costa Rica, during about 1993 to 1994 and followed them for approximately seven years. The controls were some 23 women whose single incident HPV16 infection cleared within 12 months with no development of precancer or cancer. Quality controls consisted of five blinded duplicates per group, for a total of roughly 60 samples made up of 50 participants and about ten replicates. Since only a few of the women had HLA typing available, the possibility that HLA type was acting as a confounder could not be ruled out. Blood from cases was collected at the visit at which the lesion was first identified, whereas blood from controls was collected once infection was no longer detected. Cases and controls were matched on age within five years and on year of sample collection. This exploratory proof-of-principle case-control study, nested within the Guanacaste HPV Natural History Study in Costa Rica, compared TCR repertoires among women with different cervical HPV16 outcomes. For cases, the median interval between lesion detection and blood sampling was roughly 150 days, with an interquartile range of roughly 85 to 210 days. Cases had a median age of roughly 35 years compared with 38 for controls, and baseline characteristics showed no significant differences between the groups.

Every participant had a single incident cervical HPV16 infection, and prevalent HPV16 infections were excluded. Cervical HPV DNA was detected by MY09/MY11 PCR, and genotyping was performed by dot-blot hybridization. Fifteen mL of heparinized blood were centrifuged, and the buffy coat was aliquoted, frozen at -30°C, then stored at -80°C. QIAGEN kits were used to extract genomic DNA from the buffy coat specimens. The research as a whole found: The cross-sectional design could not show whether the associations came before the infection or were a result of it, and neither effector/memory subsets nor HPV-specific T cells were isolated. By combining richness with V gene abundances, random forest classifiers separated cases from controls with an estimated AUC of about 0.83. T-cell numbers per sample were unknown, so richness differences could reflect varying T-cell content rather than repertoire biology. CIN3+ cases had significantly higher TCR repertoire richness than controls across sequencing depths, but evenness did not differ between the groups. Lower TRBV6-7 relative abundance was observed in cases than in controls (roughly 0.12% versus 0.15%; Bonferroni P = 0.0008).

Using the immunoSEQ assay, multiplex PCR amplified TCR beta CDR3 regions from an average of around 1,300 ng of genomic DNA per sample. Primer bias was corrected in the assay by using a complete synthetic TCR repertoire to establish an amplification baseline. The amplicons were sequenced using the Illumina platform. In the source study's methods: Sequences were error-corrected by clustering with frequency ratios and a modified nearest-neighbor algorithm, then analyzed in the immunoSEQ Analyzer with IMGT gene definitions. TCR richness and evenness were averaged over 20 rarefaction repeats at each rarefaction depth, excluding samples with fewer sequences than the depth. Relative abundances of V, D and J genes were compared between groups using Wilcoxon rank sum tests, with FDR correction applied. An intraclass correlation of roughly 96% for TCR richness and an average of roughly 80% across 66 gene segments were obtained from the blinded duplicates. As stored in TCRdb, this immuneACCESS dataset retains in-frame rearrangements with V and J assigned. A fraction of the clones does not appear; measured against another copy, unresolved V genes explain less than half of the discrepancy, and the remainder lacks a known reason. Clone size and the V and J calls come from that table; the DNA yielded D and trimming. This sample's table has entries for some 30,000 clones. The ten top clones hold 3.5% to 5% of the sample.

This TCR was sampled from a woman aged 18 to 75 with a cervical HPV16 infection that either progressed to CIN3+ or cleared (not recorded which). Specimen: blood buffy coat. In this chain, TRBV29-1 is recombined with TRBJ1-3; a tentative D match to TRBD1 spans 5 bases. The covered CDR3 bases are TGCAGCGTTGAGACAGAAAATACTGGAAACACA. Translation gives CSVETENTGNT. The whole CDR3 sequence reads CSVETENTGNTIYF.